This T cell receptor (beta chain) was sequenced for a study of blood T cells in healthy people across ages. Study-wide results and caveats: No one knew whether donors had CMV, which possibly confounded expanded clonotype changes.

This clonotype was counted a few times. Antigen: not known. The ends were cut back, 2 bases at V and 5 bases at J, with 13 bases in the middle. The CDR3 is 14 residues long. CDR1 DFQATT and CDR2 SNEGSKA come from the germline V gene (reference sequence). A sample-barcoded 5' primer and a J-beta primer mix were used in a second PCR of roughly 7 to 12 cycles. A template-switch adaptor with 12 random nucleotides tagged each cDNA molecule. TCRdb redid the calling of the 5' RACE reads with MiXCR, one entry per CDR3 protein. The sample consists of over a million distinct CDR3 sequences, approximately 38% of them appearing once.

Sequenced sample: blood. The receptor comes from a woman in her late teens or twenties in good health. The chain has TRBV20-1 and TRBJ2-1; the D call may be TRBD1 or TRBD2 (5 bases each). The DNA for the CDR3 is TGCAGTGCTAGATCCTGGGGGTTGGACAATGAGCAGTTCTTC. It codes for CSARSWGLDNEQFF.